This T cell receptor beta chain came from a study of CD8 T cells in ankylosing spondylitis. Notes on the study in general: Typical of ankylosing spondylitis blood, it appeared, was a TCR beta motif of eight highly homologous variants.

Concerning this clonotype: Its antigen is not known.

A single record per CDR3 protein comes from TCRdb applying MiXCR to the 5' RACE reads. The profile covers about 340,000 distinct CDR3 sequences, with under 8.5% appearing a single time and 13% to 15% taken by the ten largest. This CDR3 is built from 17 residues. Germline CDR1 reads SGHTA; CDR2 reads FQGNSA. V was pared by 3 bases and J by 3 bases, with 15 bases between. This chain connects TRBV7-2 to TRBJ1-6; D unclear. This sequence originates from a male donor with ankylosing spondylitis. Material for sequencing was blood, either unsorted or a sorted T cell fraction (not recorded which). The CDR3 is CASSFSQLDGYNSPLHF. The CDR3 region has the DNA TGTGCCAGCAGCTTCTCTCAGTTGGATGGCTATAATTCACCCCTCCACTTT.